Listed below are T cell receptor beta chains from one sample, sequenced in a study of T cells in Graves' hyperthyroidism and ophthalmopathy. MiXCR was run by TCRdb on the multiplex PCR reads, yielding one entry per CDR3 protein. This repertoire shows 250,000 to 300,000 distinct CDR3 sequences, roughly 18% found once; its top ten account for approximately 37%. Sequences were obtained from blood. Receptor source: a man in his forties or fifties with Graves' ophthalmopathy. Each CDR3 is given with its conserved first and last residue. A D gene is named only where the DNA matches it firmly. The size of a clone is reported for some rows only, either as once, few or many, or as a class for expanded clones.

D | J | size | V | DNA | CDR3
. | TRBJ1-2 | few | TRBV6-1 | TGTGCCAGCAGCACCGAGGGGAGTATGGGGTATGGCTACACCTTC | CASSTEGSMGYGYTF
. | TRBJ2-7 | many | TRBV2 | TGTGCCAGCAGTGAAGACCTATCCCCCCGCTACGAGCAGTACTTC | CASSEDLSPRYEQYF
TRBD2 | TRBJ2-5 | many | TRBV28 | TGTGCCAGCAGCCAAAAAAGTGGCCTAGCGGGAGGATGGGAGACCCAGTACTTC | CASSQKSGLAGGWETQYF
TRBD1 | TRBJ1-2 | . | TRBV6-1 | TGTGCCAGCAGTGAAGCTTCGGGACAGGGCAAAAACTATGGCTACACCTTC | CASSEASGQGKNYGYTF
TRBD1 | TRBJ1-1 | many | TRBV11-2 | TGTGCCAGCGGGACAGGGAGGCGAGCTTTCTTT | CASGTGRRAFF
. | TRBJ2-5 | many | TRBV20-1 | TGCAGTGCTAGACTAGTTCGGGGTGGGGCCCAAGAGACCCAGTACTTC | CSARLVRGGAQETQYF
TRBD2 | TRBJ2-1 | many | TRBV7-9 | TGTGCCAGCAGCCGAAGCGGGAGGGCCCTCTACAATGAGCAGTTCTTC | CASSRSGRALYNEQFF
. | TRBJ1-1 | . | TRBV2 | TGTGCCATTCGTGAAGGGGGTCCCAGCACTGAAGCTTTCTTT | CAIREGGPSTEAFF
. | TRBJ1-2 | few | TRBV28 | TGTGCCAGCAGTCGACAGTATGGCTACGCCTTC | CASSRQYGYAF
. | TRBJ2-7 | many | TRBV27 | TGTGCCAGCAGTTTATCGGTGGGCAGAAACTACGAGCAGTACTTC | CASSLSVGRNYEQYF
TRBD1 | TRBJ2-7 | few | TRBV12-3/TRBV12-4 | TGTGCCAGCAGTTTAAACCCCGCCGGGACAGGCGCCTACGAGCAGTACTTC | CASSLNPAGTGAYEQYF
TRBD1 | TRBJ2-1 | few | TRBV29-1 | TGCAGCGTAGAGGACAGGGGGGTTTACAATGAGCAGTTCTTC | CSVEDRGVYNEQFF
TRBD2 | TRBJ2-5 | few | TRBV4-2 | TGTGCCAGCAGCCAGGAACAAGCGGGAGGCCAAGAGACCCAGTACTTC | CASSQEQAGGQETQYF
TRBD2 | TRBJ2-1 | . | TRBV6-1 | TGTGCCAGCAGTGAAGCGCGAGTAGCGGGATCGGACAATGAGCAGTTCTTC | CASSEARVAGSDNEQFF
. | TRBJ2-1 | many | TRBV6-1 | TGTGCCAGCAGCCTCGGACCCTTGAGCTCCTACAATGAGCAGTTCTTC | CASSLGPLSSYNEQFF
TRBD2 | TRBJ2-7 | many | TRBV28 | TGTGCCAGCAGTCCCGGGACTAGCGGGAGAAGCGAGCAGTACTTC | CASSPGTSGRSEQYF
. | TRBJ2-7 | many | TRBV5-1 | TGCGCCAGCAGCCCGGTTGGGGACGAGCAGTACTTC | CASSPVGDEQYF
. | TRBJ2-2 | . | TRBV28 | TGTGCCAGCAGTTTGATAGGAACCGGGGGGCTGTTTTTT | CASSLIGTGGLFF
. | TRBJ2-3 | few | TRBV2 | TGTGCCAGCAGTTCCCTAGAAGGGGGGCTAAGCACAGATACGCAGTATTTT | CASSSLEGGLSTDTQYF
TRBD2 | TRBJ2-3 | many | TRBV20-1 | TGCAGTGCTTTACGTACTAGCGGCACTAGCACAGATACGCAGTATTTT | CSALRTSGTSTDTQYF
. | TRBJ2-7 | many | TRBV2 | TGTGCCAGCAGTGAAGCGACGGGGCTACTTTTTGAGCAGTACTTC | CASSEATGLLFEQYF
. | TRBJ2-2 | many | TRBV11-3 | TGTGCCAGCAGCTTAGGGGGGGCCGGGGAGCTGTTTTTT | CASSLGGAGELFF
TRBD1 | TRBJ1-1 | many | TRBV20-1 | TGCAGTGCTAGCCTCAGGACAGGGGGAGCTTTCTTT | CSASLRTGGAFF
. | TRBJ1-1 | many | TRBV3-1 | TGTGCCAGCAGACATAGACAGAACACTGAAGCTTTCTTT | CASRHRQNTEAFF
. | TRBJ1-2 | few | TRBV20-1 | TGCAGTGCTACCCCACCCTATGGCTACACCTTC | CSATPPYGYTF
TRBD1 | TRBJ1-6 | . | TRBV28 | TGTGCCAGCAGTTTAGGGGACAGCGCCAATTCACCCCTCCACTTT | CASSLGDSANSPLHF
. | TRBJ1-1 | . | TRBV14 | TGTGCCAGCAGCCAAGGGGGTTTGGACACTGAAGCTTTCTTT | CASSQGGLDTEAFF
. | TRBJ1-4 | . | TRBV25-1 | TGTGCCAGCAGTGTAACAGGGACGTTTAGTGAAAAACTGTTTTTT | CASSVTGTFSEKLFF
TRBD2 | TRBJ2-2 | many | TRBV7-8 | TGTGCCAGCAGCTTACTTTCTAGCGGGATTGGGGAGCTGTTTTTT | CASSLLSSGIGELFF
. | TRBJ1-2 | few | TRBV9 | TGTGCCAGCAGCCCGGGAGGAGGCGATGGCTACACCTTC | CASSPGGGDGYTF
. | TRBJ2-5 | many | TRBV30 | TGTGCCTGGAGTGGGGGGTCCGAGACCCAGTACTTC | CAWSGGSETQYF
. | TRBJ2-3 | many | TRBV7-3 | TGTGCCAGCAGCCCCGGACGGAGGGATACGCAGTATTTT | CASSPGRRDTQYF
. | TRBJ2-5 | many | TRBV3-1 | TGTGCCAGCAGTAAATCCGGGACTCAACGAGAGACCCAGTACTTC | CASSKSGTQRETQYF
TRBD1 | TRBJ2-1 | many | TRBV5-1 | TGCGCCAGCAGCGGACAGGGGGCAGGGATTGAGCAGTTCTTC | CASSGQGAGIEQFF
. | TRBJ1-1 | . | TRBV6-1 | TGTGCCAGCGGGCGGGGCCGTCTATTCATGAACACTGAAGCTTTCTTT | CASGRGRLFMNTEAFF
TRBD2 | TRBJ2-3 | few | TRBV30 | TGTGCCTGGAGACTAGCGGGAGCCCCAGATACGCAGTATTTT | CAWRLAGAPDTQYF
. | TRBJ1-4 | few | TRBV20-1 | TGCAGTGCCCCGGAAGTTTCCAATGAAAAACTGTTTTTT | CSAPEVSNEKLFF
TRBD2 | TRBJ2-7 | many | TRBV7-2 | TGTGCCAGCAGCTTAGTTGCAGCGGGGCCCTACGAGCAGTACTTC | CASSLVAAGPYEQYF
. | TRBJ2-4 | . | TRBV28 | TGTGCCAGCATCCGTGGGAGAGCCAAAAACATTCAGTACTTC | CASIRGRAKNIQYF
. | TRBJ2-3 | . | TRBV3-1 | TGTGCCAGCAGCCAAATAGATACGCAGTATTTT | CASSQIDTQYF
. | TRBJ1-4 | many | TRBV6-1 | TGTGCCAGCACCTTTAGAAGGGGAGATGAAAAACTGTTTTTT | CASTFRRGDEKLFF
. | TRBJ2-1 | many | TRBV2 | TGTGCCAGCAGTGAAAGGCTAGATTTGGGAAATGAGCAGTTCTTC | CASSERLDLGNEQFF
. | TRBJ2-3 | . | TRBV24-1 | TGTGCCAGCAACGCGAGGAGCACAGATACGCAGTATTTT | CASNARSTDTQYF
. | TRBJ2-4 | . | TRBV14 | TGTGCCAGCAGCCACGGGACCGACAAAAACATTCAGTACTTC | CASSHGTDKNIQYF
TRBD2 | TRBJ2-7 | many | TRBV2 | TGTGCCAGCGGGCGGGAGGTGTCCGACGAGCAGTACTTC | CASGREVSDEQYF
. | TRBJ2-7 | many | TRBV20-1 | TGCAGTGCTAGCTCAGATCGACAGGCGAGCTCCTACGAGCAGTACTTC | CSASSDRQASSYEQYF
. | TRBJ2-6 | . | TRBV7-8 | TGTGCCAGCAGCTTAGTCCGATTAGTCGGGGCCAACGTCCTGACTTTC | CASSLVRLVGANVLTF
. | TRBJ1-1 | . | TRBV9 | TGTGCCAGCAGCCCCAACCCCCCGACCTGGGAAGGGACTGAAGCTTTCTTT | CASSPNPPTWEGTEAFF
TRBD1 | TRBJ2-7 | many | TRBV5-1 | TGCGCCAGCAGCGGCACAGGGGTCAAATCCTACGAGCAGTACTTC | CASSGTGVKSYEQYF
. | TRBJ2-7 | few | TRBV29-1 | TGCAGCGTGGGTGGGGACCTCTCCTACGAGCAGTACTTC | CSVGGDLSYEQYF
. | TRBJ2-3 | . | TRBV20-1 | TGCAGTGCTAGGGTAGCGGAGGGCACAGATACGCAGTATTTT | CSARVAEGTDTQYF
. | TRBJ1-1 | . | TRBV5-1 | TGCGCCAGCAGCCGGGGTGGAGGGTCGAACACTGAAGCTTTCTTT | CASSRGGGSNTEAFF
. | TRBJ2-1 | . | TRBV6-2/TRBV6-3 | TGTGCCAGCAGTTTCGCCCCCCCGGGACCTTCCAATGAGCAGTTCTTC | CASSFAPPGPSNEQFF
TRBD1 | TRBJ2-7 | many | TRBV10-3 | TGTGCCATCGGGAGGACAGGGGGCCCCAGCTCCTACGAGCAGTACTTC | CAIGRTGGPSSYEQYF
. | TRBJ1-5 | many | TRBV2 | TGTGCCAGCAGCGGTGACAATATCCAGCCCCAGCATTTT | CASSGDNIQPQHF
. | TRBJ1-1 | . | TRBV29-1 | TGCAGCGTTGTTCCCGGGAATGAAGCTTTCTTT | CSVVPGNEAFF
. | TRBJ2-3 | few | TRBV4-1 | TGCGCCAGCAGCCAAGCGACAGGTGGGGCAGATACGCAGTATTTT | CASSQATGGADTQYF
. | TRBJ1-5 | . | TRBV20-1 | TGCAGTGCTACCAAACAGGGAAATCAGCCCCAGCATTTT | CSATKQGNQPQHF
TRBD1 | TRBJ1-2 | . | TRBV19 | TGTGCCAGTAGTTCAGCCGGGACAGGGAACTATGGCTACACCTTC | CASSSAGTGNYGYTF
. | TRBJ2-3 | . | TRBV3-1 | TGTGCCAGCGGGGGCCCCGGGACTACGGAAGATACGCAGTATTTT | CASGGPGTTEDTQYF